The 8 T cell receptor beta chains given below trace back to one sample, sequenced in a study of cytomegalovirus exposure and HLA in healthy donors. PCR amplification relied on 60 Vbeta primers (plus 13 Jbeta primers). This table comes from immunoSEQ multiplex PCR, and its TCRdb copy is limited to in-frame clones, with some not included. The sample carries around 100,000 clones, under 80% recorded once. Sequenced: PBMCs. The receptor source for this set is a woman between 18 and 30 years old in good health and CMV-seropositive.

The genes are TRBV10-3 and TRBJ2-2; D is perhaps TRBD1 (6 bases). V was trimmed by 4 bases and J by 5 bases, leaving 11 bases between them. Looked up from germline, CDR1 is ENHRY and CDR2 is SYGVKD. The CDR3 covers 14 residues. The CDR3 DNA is TGTGCCATCAGTGTATTTCAGGGGACCGGGGAGCTGTTTTTT. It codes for CAISVFQGTGELFF.

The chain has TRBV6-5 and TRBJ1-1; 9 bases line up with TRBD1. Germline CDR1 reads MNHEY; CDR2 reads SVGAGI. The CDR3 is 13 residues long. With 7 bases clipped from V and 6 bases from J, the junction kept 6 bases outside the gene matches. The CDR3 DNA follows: TGTGCCAGCAAACAGGGGGCGATAGCTGAAGCTTTCTTT. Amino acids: CASKQGAIAEAFF.

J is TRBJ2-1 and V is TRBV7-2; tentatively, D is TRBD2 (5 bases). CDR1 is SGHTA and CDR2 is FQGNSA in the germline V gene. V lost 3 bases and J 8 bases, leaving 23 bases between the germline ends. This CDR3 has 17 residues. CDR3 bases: TGTGCCAGCAGCTTTATGCGCGTGGGAGTGGTTCCCCATGAGCAGTTCTTC. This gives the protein CASSFMRVGVVPHEQFF.

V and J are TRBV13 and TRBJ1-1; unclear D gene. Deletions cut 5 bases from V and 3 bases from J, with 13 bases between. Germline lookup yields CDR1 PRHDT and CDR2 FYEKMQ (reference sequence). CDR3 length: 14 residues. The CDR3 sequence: CASSLPGRDTEAFF. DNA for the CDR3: TGTGCCAGCAGCCTCCCGGGGAGGGACACTGAAGCTTTCTTT.

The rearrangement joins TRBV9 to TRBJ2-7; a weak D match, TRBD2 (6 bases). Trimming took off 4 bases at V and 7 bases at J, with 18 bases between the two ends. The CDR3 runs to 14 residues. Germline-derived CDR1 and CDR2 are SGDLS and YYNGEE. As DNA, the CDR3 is TGTGCCAGCAGCACCGGGACTCGAGAAGGTGAGCAGTACTTC. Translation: CASSTGTREGEQYF.

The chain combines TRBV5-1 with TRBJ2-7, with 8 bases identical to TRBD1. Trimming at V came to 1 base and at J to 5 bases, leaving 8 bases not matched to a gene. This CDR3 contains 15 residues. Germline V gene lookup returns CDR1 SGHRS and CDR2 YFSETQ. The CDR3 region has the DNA TGCGCCAGCAGCTTGAACGGACAGGGAGCAAACGAGCAGTACTTC. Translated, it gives CASSLNGQGANEQYF.

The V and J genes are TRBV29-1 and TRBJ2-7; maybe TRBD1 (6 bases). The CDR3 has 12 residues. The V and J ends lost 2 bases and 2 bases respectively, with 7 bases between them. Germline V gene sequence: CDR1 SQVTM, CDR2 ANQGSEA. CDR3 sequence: CSVETGTYEQYF. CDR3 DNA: TGCAGCGTTGAAACAGGGACCTACGAGCAGTACTTC.

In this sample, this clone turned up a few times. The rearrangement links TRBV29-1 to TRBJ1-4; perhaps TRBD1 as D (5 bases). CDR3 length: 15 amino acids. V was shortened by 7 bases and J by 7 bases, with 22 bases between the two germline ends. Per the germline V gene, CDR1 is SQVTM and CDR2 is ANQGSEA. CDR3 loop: CSAQKGQGMAEKLFF. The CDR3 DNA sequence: TGCAGCGCCCAAAAGGGGCAGGGAATGGCTGAAAAACTGTTTTTT.